The next 27 T cell receptor beta chains were all read from a single sample in a study of TIL therapy for anti-PD-1-resistant metastatic lung cancer (dated by TCRdb to the early 2020s). The immunoSEQ v3 hsTCRB kit was used to amplify TCR beta CDR3 regions from genomic DNA through bias-controlled multiplex PCR. TCRdb took this table from immuneACCESS and kept in-frame rearrangements with V and J called. Such tables lack part of the clones; where checked against another copy, unresolved V genes explain under half of the gap, and the rest is unexplained. The sample table contains just over 20,000 clones; only one count was recorded for 78% of them. The biggest ten clones account for about 7% of the sample. This specimen's time point label, per the study, means: pre-treatment sample, taken before nivolumab and TIL therapy. This specimen consisted of blood, obtained at baseline. These receptors all come from a person aged 25 to 80 with non-small cell lung cancer.

V gene TRBV5-1 combines with J gene TRBJ2-7; the match to TRBD2 covers 8 bases. Germline V gene lookup returns CDR1 SGHRS and CDR2 YFSETQ. V lost 3 bases and J lost 1; bases outside the gene matches: 6. This CDR3 region has 15 residues. The CDR3 DNA follows: TGCGCCAGCAGCTCGGGAGGGAGCAGGTCCTACGAGCAGTACTTC. Its protein product is CASSSGGSRSYEQYF. The whole variable domain, remainder taken from reference TRBV5-1 and TRBJ2-7, is KAGVTQTPRYLIKTRGQQVTLSCSPISGHRSVSWYQQTPGQGLQFLFEYFSETQRNKGNFPGRFSGRQFSNSRSEMNVSTLELGDSALYLCASSSGGSRSYEQYFGPGTRLTVT.

V is TRBV19 and J is TRBJ2-1, with TRBD1 as a possible D gene (5 bases). The CDR3 length is 11 residues. Trimming stripped 7 bases from V and 8 bases from J, with 9 bases between. Germline CDR1 and CDR2: LNHDA and SQIVND (reference sequence). CDR3 DNA: TGTGCCAGTAAGAAGGGGCATGAGCAGTTCTTC. Its translation is CASKKGHEQFF.

The CDR3 DNA reads as TGTGCCAGCAGCGCTTCGACAGGGTATAATGAAAAACTGTTTTTT. Translating gives CASSASTGYNEKLFF. The chain is built from TRBV9 and TRBJ1-4; 7 nucleotides align to TRBD1. Trimming cost V 3 bases and J 4 bases; bases outside gene matches: 6. Germline V gives CDR1 SGDLS, CDR2 YYNGEE. The CDR3 is 15 residues long.

The gene calls are TRBV14 and TRBJ1-1; no definite D call. V was trimmed by 0 bases and J by 11 bases, leaving 28 bases between them. CDR1 is SGHDN, CDR2 FVKESK, per germline. This CDR3 has 18 residues. CDR3 sequence (DNA): TGTGCCAGCAGCCAAGATAGGCCTGCTCGAGGCCGCGTCTTAAAGGCTTTCTTT. It codes for CASSQDRPARGRVLKAFF.

V is TRBV5-4 and J is TRBJ2-5; D perhaps matches TRBD2 (6 bases). The CDR3 consists of 15 residues. V was trimmed by 4 bases and J by 1 base, leaving 14 bases between them. Germline V CDR1 and CDR2: SGHNT, YYREEE (reference sequence). CDR3 sequence: CASSPDGGSQETQYF. CDR3 coding DNA: TGTGCCAGCAGCCCCGACGGGGGTAGCCAAGAGACCCAGTACTTC.

The table lists this clone with a few counts. The chain joins TRBV2 to TRBJ2-7; D call uncertain. V was pared by 7 bases and J by 1 base, with 8 bases between. The CDR3 has 12 amino acids. Germline values: CDR1 SNHLY, CDR2 FYNNEI. This chain's CDR3 is CASTATSYEQYF. The CDR3 coding sequence is TGTGCCAGCACAGCGACGTCCTACGAGCAGTACTTC.

The V and J genes are TRBV19 and TRBJ1-4; D ambiguous. CDR1 is LNHDA and CDR2 is SQIVND in the germline V gene (reference sequence). CDR3 length equals 14 residues. V lost 3 bases to trimming and J lost 3 bases, with 8 bases between them. This chain's CDR3 is CASSITASNEKLFF. CDR3 coding DNA: TGTGCCAGTAGTATCACGGCTTCTAATGAAAAACTGTTTTTT.

This chain uses TRBV7-8 with TRBJ2-3, with 9 bases fitting TRBD2. In germline, CDR1 is SGHVS, CDR2 FQNEAQ. Trimming took 5 bases from V and 6 from J; bases not matched to a gene: 12. The CDR3 consists of 16 residues. CDR3 residues: CASSPQGRGGPDTQYF. In DNA form, the CDR3 reads TGTGCCAGCAGCCCGCAGGGGCGGGGGGGCCCTGATACGCAGTATTTT. The full variable domain, rest sourced from reference TRBV7-8 and TRBJ2-3, is GAGVSQSPRYKVAKRGQDVALRCDPISGHVSLFWYQQALGQGPEFLTYFQNEAQLDKSGLPSDRFFAERPEGSVSTLKIQRTQQEDSAVYLCASSPQGRGGPDTQYFGPGTRLTVL.

This clone is labeled large. The chain links TRBV18 to TRBJ2-7; D perhaps matches TRBD2 (5 bases). CDR1 and CDR2 (germline): KGHSH, LQKENI. V was trimmed by 0 bases and J by 1 base, leaving 10 bases between them. This CDR3 comprises 15 residues. This CDR3 is CASSPPNGISYEQYF. As DNA, the CDR3 is TGTGCCAGCTCACCACCGAACGGGATTTCCTACGAGCAGTACTTC.

The genes are TRBV30 and TRBJ1-6; 9 positions match TRBD1. This CDR3 spans 14 amino acids. Germline V gene data show CDR1 as GTSNPN and CDR2 as SVGIG (reference sequence). V gave up 1 base and J gave up 9 bases; unmatched junction bases: 4. As DNA, the CDR3 is TGTGCCTGGAGTGGTGGGACAGGGAGTTCACCCCTCCACTTT. Encoded protein: CAWSGGTGSSPLHF.

CDR3 in amino acids: CASGPWESAFF. CDR3 DNA: TGTGCCAGCGGGCCCTGGGAGTCAGCTTTCTTT. The J gene is TRBJ1-1, the V gene TRBV19; D is unclear. Trimming shortened V by 9 bases and J by 10 bases, and 15 bases separated the two germline ends. The CDR3 consists of 11 residues. CDR1 and CDR2 (germline): LNHDA, SQIVND (reference sequence).

CDR3 nucleotide sequence: TGTGCCAGCAGCGGCGGGACATCGAAGGGAAACACCATATATTTT. Its protein product is CASSGGTSKGNTIYF. The chain joins TRBV13 to TRBJ1-3, with D possibly matching TRBD1 (6 bases). Trimming took off 5 bases at V and 4 bases at J, with 15 bases between the two ends. The CDR3 loop spans 15 amino acids. Per germline, CDR1 PRHDT and CDR2 FYEKMQ (reference sequence).

This rearrangement joins TRBV29-1 to TRBJ1-4; no clear D gene. Germline lookup yields CDR1 SQVTM and CDR2 ANQGSEA. V dropped 3 bases and J dropped 2 bases, with 7 bases sitting between them. The CDR3 sequence is 13 residues long. The DNA of the CDR3 is TGCAGCGTTGATAGAGGTACTAATGAAAAACTGTTTTTT. Protein sequence: CSVDRGTNEKLFF.

J is TRBJ2-7 and V is TRBV5-1; the match to TRBD2 covers 11 bases. Germline CDR1 reads SGHRS; CDR2 reads YFSETQ. The CDR3 is 15 residues long. V shed 0 bases and J 4 bases; nucleotides not matched to a gene: 3. CDR3 sequence (DNA): TGCGCCAGCAGCTTGGAGGGACTAGCGGATTACGAGCAGTACTTC. Amino acids: CASSLEGLADYEQYF.

V is TRBV6-1 and J is TRBJ2-7; D gene unclear. Germline V gene data show CDR1 as MNHNS and CDR2 as SASEGT. This CDR3 has 14 residues. V gave up 6 bases and J gave up 4 bases, with 16 bases separating them. CDR3 loop: CASRSPDPGYEQYF. The CDR3, as DNA: TGTGCCAGCAGATCACCAGACCCAGGATACGAGCAGTACTTC.

The chain has TRBV5-1 and TRBJ2-1; D call uncertain. The V and J ends lost 4 bases and 5 bases respectively, with 16 bases between them. Germline CDR1 reads SGHRS; CDR2 reads YFSETQ. The CDR3 sequence is 15 residues long. The DNA of the CDR3 is TGCGCCAGCAGCCCCGTCTCTTCGATGGACAATGAGCAGTTCTTC. Its translation is CASSPVSSMDNEQFF.

The V call is TRBV6-8, the J call TRBJ2-3; 7 bases are shared with TRBD1. The CDR3 covers 15 residues. Trimming cost V 7 bases and J 0 bases; bases outside gene matches: 7. CDR1 is MNHGY and CDR2 is SAAAGT in the germline V gene. The CDR3 DNA reads TGTGCCAGCAACGGACAGGCCTCTAGCACAGATACGCAGTATTTT. It yields the protein CASNGQASSTDTQYF.

The chain combines TRBV28 with TRBJ2-7; 9 bases agree with TRBD2. V lost 7 bases, J lost 4 bases, and 11 bases stayed unmatched. This CDR3 has 15 residues. Germline V gives CDR1 MDHEN, CDR2 SYDVKM. The CDR3, as DNA: TGTGCCAGCACCATCTTGACTAGCGGAGGTTACGAGCAGTACTTC. Translation: CASTILTSGGYEQYF. The full variable domain, rest sourced from reference TRBV28 and TRBJ2-7, is DVKVTQSSRYLVKRTGEKVFLECVQDMDHENMFWYRQDPGLGLRLIYFSYDVKMKEKGDIPEGYSVSREKKERFSLILESASTNQTSMYLCASTILTSGGYEQYFGPGTRLTVT.

The V call is TRBV5-1, the J call TRBJ2-5, with D tentatively TRBD2 (5 bases). Deletions cut 0 bases from V and 5 bases from J, with 17 bases between. There are 16 residues in the CDR3. Germline lookup yields CDR1 SGHRS and CDR2 YFSETQ. The CDR3 coding sequence is TGCGCCAGCAGCTTGGGGCTAGCAGCCTTGGTGGAGACCCAGTACTTC. Translated, it gives CASSLGLAALVETQYF.

This clone appeared a few times. The chain recombines TRBV30 with TRBJ1-2, with 9 bases aligning to TRBD1. V trimming: 2 bases; J trimming: 8 bases; junction bases outside the gene matches: 6. Germline-derived CDR1 and CDR2 are GTSNPN and SVGIG (reference sequence). The CDR3 contains 13 residues. The CDR3: CAWSPGQGRGYTF. Here the CDR3 DNA reads TGTGCCTGGAGTCCGGGACAGGGTCGGGGCTACACCTTC.

The chain couples TRBV11-2 to TRBJ2-5; possibly TRBD1 for D (6 bases). Germline loops: CDR1 SGHAT, CDR2 FQNNGV. V lost 3 bases to trimming and J lost 2 bases, with 10 bases between them. The CDR3 covers 14 residues. CDR3: CASSLTGPQETQYF. CDR3 DNA sequence: TGTGCCAGCAGCTTGACAGGCCCTCAAGAGACCCAGTACTTC.

The V and J genes are TRBV5-1 and TRBJ2-5, with TRBD2 as a possible D gene (6 bases). Germline V gene lookup returns CDR1 SGHRS and CDR2 YFSETQ. This CDR3 contains 14 residues. The V and J ends lost 4 bases and 6 bases respectively, with 16 bases between them. The CDR3 region is CASSLGRDSQTQYF. In DNA form, the CDR3 reads TGCGCCAGCAGCCTCGGAAGGGACTCTCAGACCCAGTACTTC.

A few counts support this clone. The chain joins TRBV30 to TRBJ1-4, with D perhaps TRBD1 (5 bases). The germline V gene encodes CDR1 GTSNPN and CDR2 SVGIG (reference sequence). This CDR3 has 15 amino acids. Trimming took off 0 bases at V and 3 bases at J, with 11 bases between the two ends. CDR3 protein: CAWSVLDRANEKLFF. For the CDR3, the DNA is TGTGCCTGGAGTGTACTAGACAGAGCTAATGAAAAACTGTTTTTT.

The chain combines TRBV5-1 with TRBJ1-2; D gene uncertain. The ends were cut back, 0 bases at V and 0 bases at J, with 6 bases in the middle. CDR1 and CDR2 (germline): SGHRS, YFSETQ. The CDR3 contains 14 residues. CDR3 sequence (DNA): TGCGCCAGCAGCTTGGCAGGCCCTAACTATGGCTACACCTTC. Its translation: CASSLAGPNYGYTF.

This chain uses TRBV11-3 with TRBJ2-7; 9 nucleotides match TRBD1. V lost 5 bases and J lost 4; bases outside the gene matches: 3. Germline V gene data show CDR1 as SGHNT and CDR2 as YENEEA. This CDR3 is built from 13 residues. DNA of the CDR3: TGTGCCAGCAGCCCGGACAGGGGTTACGAGCAGTACTTC. Amino acids: CASSPDRGYEQYF.

This chain uses TRBV5-1 with TRBJ1-2, with a possible D match to TRBD1 (5 bases). Germline V gene lookup returns CDR1 SGHRS and CDR2 YFSETQ. CDR3 length equals 15 residues. V gave up 2 bases and J gave up 7 bases, with 18 bases separating them. The CDR3 DNA reads TGCGCCAGCAGCTTAGAAGGACACCGGGCCGGTGGCTACACCTTC. Residues: CASSLEGHRAGGYTF.

This clone was observed a single time. The rearrangement joins TRBV5-1 to TRBJ1-5; TRBD1 matches at 8 bases. The germline gives CDR1 SGHRS, CDR2 YFSETQ. This CDR3 is built from 14 residues. Unmatched junction bases numbered 6, after V lost 3 bases and J lost 7 bases. The CDR3 loop reads CASSWTGFEQPQHF. In nucleotides, the CDR3 is TGCGCCAGCAGCTGGACAGGGTTCGAGCAGCCCCAGCATTTT.